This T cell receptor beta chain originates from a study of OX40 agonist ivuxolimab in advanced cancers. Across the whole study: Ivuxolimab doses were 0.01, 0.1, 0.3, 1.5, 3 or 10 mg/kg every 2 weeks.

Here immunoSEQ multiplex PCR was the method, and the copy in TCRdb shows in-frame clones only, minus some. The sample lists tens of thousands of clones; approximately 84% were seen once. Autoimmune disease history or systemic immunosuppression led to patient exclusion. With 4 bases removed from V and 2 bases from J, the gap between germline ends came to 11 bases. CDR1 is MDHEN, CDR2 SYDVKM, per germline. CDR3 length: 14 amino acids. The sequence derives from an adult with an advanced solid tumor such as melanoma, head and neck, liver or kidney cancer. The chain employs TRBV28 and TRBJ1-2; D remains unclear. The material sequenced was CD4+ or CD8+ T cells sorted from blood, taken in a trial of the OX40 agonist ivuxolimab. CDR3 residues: CASSSRTGNYGYTF. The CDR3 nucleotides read TGTGCCAGCAGTTCCCGGACCGGGAACTATGGCTACACCTTC.